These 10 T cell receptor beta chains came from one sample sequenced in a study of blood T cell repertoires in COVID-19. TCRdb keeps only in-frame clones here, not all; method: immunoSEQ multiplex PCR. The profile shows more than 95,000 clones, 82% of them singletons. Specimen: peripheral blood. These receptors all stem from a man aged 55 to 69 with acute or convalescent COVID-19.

The DNA of the CDR3 is TGTGCCAGCAGCTTACTAGGGACAGACACCAACTATGGCTACACCTTC. This translates into CASSLLGTDTNYGYTF. The gene calls are TRBV7-2 and TRBJ1-2; the match to TRBD1 covers 7 bases. The CDR3 covers 16 residues. Germline CDR1 SGHTA, CDR2 FQGNSA. J lost 2 bases, V lost 2 bases, and 8 bases had no gene match.

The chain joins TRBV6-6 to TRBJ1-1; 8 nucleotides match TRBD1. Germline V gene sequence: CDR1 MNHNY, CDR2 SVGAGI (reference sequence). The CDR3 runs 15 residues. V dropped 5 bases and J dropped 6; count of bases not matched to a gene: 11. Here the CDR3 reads CASSPGGGVFPEAFF. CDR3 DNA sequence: TGTGCCAGCAGTCCAGGGGGCGGCGTTTTCCCTGAAGCTTTCTTT.

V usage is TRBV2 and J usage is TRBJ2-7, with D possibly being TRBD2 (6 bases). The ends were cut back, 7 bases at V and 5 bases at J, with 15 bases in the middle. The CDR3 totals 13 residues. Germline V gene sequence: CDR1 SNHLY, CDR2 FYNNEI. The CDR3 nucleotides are TGTGCCAGCATTTTACCGGGAGCTGACGAGCAGTACTTC. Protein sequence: CASILPGADEQYF.

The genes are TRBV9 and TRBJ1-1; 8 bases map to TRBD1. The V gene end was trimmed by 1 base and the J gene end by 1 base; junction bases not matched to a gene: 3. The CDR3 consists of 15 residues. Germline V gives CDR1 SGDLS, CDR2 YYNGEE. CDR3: CASSVQGAWNTEAFF. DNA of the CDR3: TGTGCCAGCAGCGTACAGGGGGCATGGAACACTGAAGCTTTCTTT.

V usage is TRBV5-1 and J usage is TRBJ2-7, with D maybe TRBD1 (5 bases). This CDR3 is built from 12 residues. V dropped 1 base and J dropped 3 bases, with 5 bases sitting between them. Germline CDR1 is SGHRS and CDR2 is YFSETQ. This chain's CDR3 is CASSLQGYEQYF. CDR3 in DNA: TGCGCCAGCAGCTTGCAGGGCTACGAGCAGTACTTC.

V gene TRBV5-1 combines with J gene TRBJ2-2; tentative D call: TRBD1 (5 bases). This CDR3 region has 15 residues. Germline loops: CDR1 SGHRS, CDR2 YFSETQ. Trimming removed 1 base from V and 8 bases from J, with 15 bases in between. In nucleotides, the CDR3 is TGCGCCAGCAGCTTGCCTCAGGGTACCTCTGGGGAGCTGTTTTTT. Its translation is CASSLPQGTSGELFF.

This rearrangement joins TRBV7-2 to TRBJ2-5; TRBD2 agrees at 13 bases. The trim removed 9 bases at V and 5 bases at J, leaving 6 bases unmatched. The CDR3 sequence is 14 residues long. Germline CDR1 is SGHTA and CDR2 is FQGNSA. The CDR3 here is CASLLAGGRETQYF. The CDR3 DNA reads TGTGCCAGTCTACTAGCGGGGGGGCGGGAGACCCAGTACTTC. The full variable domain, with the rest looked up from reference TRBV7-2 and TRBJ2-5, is GAGVSQSPSNKVTEKGKDVELRCDPISGHTALYWYRQSLGQGLEFLIYFQGNSAPDKSGLPSDRFSAERTGGSVSTLTIQRTQQEDSAVYLCASLLAGGRETQYFGPGTRLLVL.

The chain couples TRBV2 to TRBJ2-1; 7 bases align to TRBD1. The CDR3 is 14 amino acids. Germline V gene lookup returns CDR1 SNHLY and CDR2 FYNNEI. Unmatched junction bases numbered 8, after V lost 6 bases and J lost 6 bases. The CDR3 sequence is CASRAETGFNEQFF. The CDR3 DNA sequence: TGTGCCAGCAGGGCCGAGACAGGGTTCAATGAGCAGTTCTTC.

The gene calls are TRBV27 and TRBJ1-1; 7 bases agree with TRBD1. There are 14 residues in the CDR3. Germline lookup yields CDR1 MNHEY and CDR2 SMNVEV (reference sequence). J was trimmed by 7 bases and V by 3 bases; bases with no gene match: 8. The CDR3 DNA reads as TGTGCCAGCAGTTTGGAGGGGGCGCGAGGTGAAGCTTTCTTT. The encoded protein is CASSLEGARGEAFF.

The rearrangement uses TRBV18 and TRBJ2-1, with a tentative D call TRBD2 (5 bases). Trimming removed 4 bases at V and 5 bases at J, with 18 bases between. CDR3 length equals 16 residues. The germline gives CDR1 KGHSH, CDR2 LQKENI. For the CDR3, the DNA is TGTGCCAGCTCACACTGGGCCGGCGGGTCCCACAATGAGCAGTTCTTC. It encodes CASSHWAGGSHNEQFF.